The 9 T cell receptor beta chains reported below all come from one sample, sequenced in a study of identical twins (dated by TCRdb to the mid-2010s). The method behind the library was 5' RACE. TCRdb shows the sequencer as Illumina HiSeq 2000. TCRdb reworked the public reads: Q25 trimming with fastp, MiXCR clone assembly, productive beta chains retained. Rows are unified per CDR3 protein, each entry keeping the most common DNA and genes. Present in this sample are roughly 690,000 distinct CDR3 sequences, 5.5% to 6.5% of which were seen just once. Jointly, the top ten make up roughly 2% of the sample. Material for sequencing was naive T cells sorted from blood. This sample's cell subset or site label indicates: cells isolated with a human naive T-cell isolation kit. These receptors were obtained from a man aged 18 to 30 in good health.

J is TRBJ2-1 and V is TRBV12-3 or TRBV12-4, with TRBD2 matching over 11 bases. This CDR3 contains 17 residues. J gave up 6 bases and V 5 bases, and 12 bases lay outside the gene matches. CDR3 residues: CASSIPGLAEGSNEQFF. CDR3 bases: TGTGCCAGCAGTATTCCGGGACTAGCGGAGGGATCCAATGAGCAGTTCTTC.

This clonotype was seen ten or more times. The chain couples TRBV2 to TRBJ1-4; the D is unclear. This CDR3 spans 13 amino acids. The germline V gene has CDR1 SNHLY and CDR2 FYNNEI. Trimming removed 8 bases at V and 2 bases at J, with 9 bases between. CDR3 nucleotides: TGTGCCAGCCAGGTGACCACTAATGAAAAACTGTTTTTT. This sequence encodes CASQVTTNEKLFF.

The CDR3 is CASSYSGLADSTDTQYF. Written as DNA, the CDR3 is TGTGCCAGCAGTTACTCGGGACTAGCGGATAGCACAGATACGCAGTATTTT. V is TRBV6-5 and J is TRBJ2-3, with 11 nucleotides matching TRBD2. Germline V gene lookup returns CDR1 MNHEY and CDR2 SVGAGI. V trimming: 0 bases; J trimming: 0 bases; junction bases outside the gene matches: 2. This CDR3 is built from 17 residues.

V usage is TRBV24-1 and J usage is TRBJ2-1; maybe TRBD1 (5 bases). Between the trimmed V and J ends, which lost 9 bases and 5 bases, there was a span of 19 bases. Germline V gene sequence: CDR1 KGHDR, CDR2 SFDVKD. The length of the CDR3 is 15 residues. The CDR3 region has the DNA TGTGCCACCGCAACCCCCAAAGGGGTCCACAATGAGCAGTTCTTC. Encoded protein: CATATPKGVHNEQFF.

This clonotype occurred many times. The chain links TRBV7-9 to TRBJ2-1; D is unclear. This CDR3 is 13 amino acids long. V lost 4 bases and J 6 bases, leaving 10 bases between the germline ends. Germline V gene sequence: CDR1 SEHNR, CDR2 FQNEAQ (reference sequence). The CDR3 sequence is CASSYGGPNEQFF. The CDR3 coding sequence is TGTGCCAGCAGCTACGGTGGGCCCAATGAGCAGTTCTTC.

This clonotype was counted ten times or more. The chain recombines TRBV12-3 or TRBV12-4 with TRBJ1-6, with 7 bases aligning to TRBD1. V was pared by 5 bases and J by 6 bases, with 7 bases of the junction left unmatched. The CDR3 loop spans 15 amino acids. In DNA, the CDR3 is TGTGCCAGCAGTGTCAGGGGGTTTGGTAATTCACCCCTCCACTTT. Translation: CASSVRGFGNSPLHF.

This clonotype was recorded many times. The chain carries TRBV12-3 or TRBV12-4 and TRBJ2-3; possibly TRBD1 for D (6 bases). The germline V and J ends were trimmed by 3 bases and 6 bases, with 19 bases remaining between them. This CDR3 is built from 16 residues. The CDR3 DNA reads as TGTGCCAGCAGTTTTGGGGACACCTTAGTTCTTGATACGCAGTATTTT. This sequence encodes CASSFGDTLVLDTQYF.

In this sample, this clonotype turned up a few times. J is TRBJ2-1 and V is TRBV27; 9 nucleotides agree with TRBD2. V shed 7 bases, J shed 8 bases, and the junction held 9 bases outside the gene matches. Per the germline V gene, CDR1 is MNHEY and CDR2 is SMNVEV (reference sequence). This CDR3 has 14 residues. The CDR3 sequence is CASNIAGALYEQFF. CDR3 nucleotides: TGTGCCAGCAATATAGCGGGAGCCCTTTATGAGCAGTTCTTC.

This clonotype was counted only a few times. This sequence joins TRBV7-6 and TRBJ2-1, with 15 bases that match TRBD2. J was trimmed by 6 bases and V by 2 bases; bases with no gene match: 8. From germline, CDR1 is SGHVS and CDR2 FNYEAQ. The CDR3 spans 18 residues. CDR3 loop: CASSLRRGGLAGGNEQFF. CDR3 in DNA: TGTGCCAGCAGCTTAAGAAGGGGGGGACTAGCGGGAGGCAATGAGCAGTTCTTC.